The entry below gives a single T cell receptor beta chain sequence along with its context. This record comes from a study of T cell responses to AZD1222 COVID-19 vaccine. The data were produced by immunoSEQ multiplex PCR, yet TCRdb's version contains in-frame clones alone and is incomplete. Of 120,000 or so clones in the sample, about 93% were seen once. CDR1 is LGHNA, CDR2 YNFKEQ, per germline. Unmatched junction bases numbered 14, after V lost 3 bases and J lost 6 bases. The CDR3 length is 16 residues. The receptor comes from an adult who received the MenACWY meningococcal vaccine as a control. Sequencing used peripheral blood, obtained 28 days after the second dose of the MenACWY control vaccine. The chain uses TRBV4-2 and TRBJ2-7, with 7 bases that match TRBD1. The CDR3 loop reads CASSQKGQGVSPEQYF. DNA of the CDR3: TGTGCCAGCAGCCAGAAGGGGCAGGGGGTATCCCCCGAGCAGTACTTC.